Given below is one T cell receptor beta chain in context. Its target is unknown. Germline CDR1 SNHLY, CDR2 FYNNEI. This CDR3 has 14 residues. V trimming: 3 bases; J trimming: 4 bases; junction bases outside the gene matches: 6. Each of the donors was a healthy bone marrow donor. This entry belongs to a study of cytomegalovirus exposure and HLA in healthy donors. Study-level findings and limits: In an earlier analysis, most TCR beta V segments were productive about 90% or about 30% of the time. There was a cluster of highly shared sequence variants that was likely a sequencing artifact.

Use of 60 Vbeta and 13 Jbeta primers characterized the PCR. Repertoires were generated with immunoSEQ multiplex PCR, while TCRdb's copy carries only in-frame clones and drops some. Of approximately 180,000 clones in the sample, less than 90% were seen once. The clonotype comes from a girl under three years old in good health and CMV-seronegative. Sequenced sample: PBMCs. J is TRBJ2-7 and V is TRBV2; 7 bases line up with TRBD2. The CDR3 nucleotides are TGTGCCAGCAGTGACCCTGCGGGAGTTTACGAGCAGTACTTC. It specifies CASSDPAGVYEQYF.